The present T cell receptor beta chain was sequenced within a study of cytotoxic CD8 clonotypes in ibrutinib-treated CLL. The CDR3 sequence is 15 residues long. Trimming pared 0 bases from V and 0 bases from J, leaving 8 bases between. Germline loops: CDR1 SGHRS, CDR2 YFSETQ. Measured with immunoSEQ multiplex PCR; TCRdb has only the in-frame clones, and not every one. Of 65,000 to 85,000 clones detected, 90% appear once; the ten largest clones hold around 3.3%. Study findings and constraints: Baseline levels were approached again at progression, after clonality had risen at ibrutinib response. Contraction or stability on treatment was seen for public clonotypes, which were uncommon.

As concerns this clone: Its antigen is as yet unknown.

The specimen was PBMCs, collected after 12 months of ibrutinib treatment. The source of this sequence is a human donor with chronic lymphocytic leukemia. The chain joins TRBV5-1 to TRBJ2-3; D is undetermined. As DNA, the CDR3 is TGCGCCAGCAGCTTGGGTCGCCATAGCACAGATACGCAGTATTTT. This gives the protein CASSLGRHSTDTQYF.